This T cell receptor beta chain was identified during a study of shared T cell receptors in the human thymus (dated by TCRdb to about 2021). Turning to the overall study: The study examined how self-reactive, shared T-cell receptor alpha chains are generated in the human thymus.

Spanning cysteine to phenylalanine, the CDR3 consists of 14 amino acids. Only CDR3 DNA is held: 42 bases, read in frame from base 1. At the junction V is shortened by 4 bases and J by 5 bases; bases outside the gene matches: 3. CDR1 and CDR2 are read off the germline V gene as ENHRY and SYGVKD. This clone was counted a single time. The target of this receptor is not known. No much larger clone exists at a distance of one base, and base qualities are not known. Libraries were made using the immunoSEQ multiplex PCR assay. TCRdb stores this immuneACCESS table with in-frame sequences only. Part of the clones is absent; in the studies checked, under half of the shortfall reflects unresolved V genes, and no reason is known for the rest. Present in this sample are some 760,000 clones, 70% to 90% of which were seen just once. The ten largest clones represent roughly 0.01% of the sample. These data were also filed under a second study, of human thymus T cells. As the second paper documents: Immunologically healthy infants undergoing open corrective cardiac surgery for congenital heart defects in Finland were used as donors. The thymus tissue came from surgical resects taken out during corrective cardiac surgery. Usage of V and J gene segments appeared to be biased in both the thymic and the peripheral blood repertoires. Highly overlapping thymic TCR repertoires among unrelated individuals were reported in the related research. The study characterized TCR alpha and beta repertoires from about 8 infant thymus samples and a few related peripheral blood samples. The cohort included about 6 male and a couple of female infants, with donor ages spanning 7 to 244 days. After being mechanically released from the tissue, thymocytes were kept at -70 degrees C in pellets of about 9-34 million cells. A QIAsymphony instrument was used to extract genomic DNA from the frozen cell pellets. TCRB and TCRAD loci were amplified from a standardized quantity of quality-controlled genomic DNA using the immunoSEQ multiplex PCR assay. The V(D)J region was spanned by amplicons of a length sufficient to cover the CDR3 and to identify V and J genes. Through the commercial immunoSEQ service, the amplicons were sequenced on an Illumina platform. Primer bias and sequencing errors were corrected as previously described, and TCRAD and TCRB definitions were based on the IMGT database. immunoSEQ Analyzer 3.0 and VDJTools were used for repertoire analysis, which covered basic statistics, V/J segment usage, diversity estimates, rarefaction and pairwise overlap. Diversity was estimated using the Chao1, ChaoE, Efron-Thisted, Shannon and inverse Simpson indices, and was also estimated on datasets down-sampled to the size of the smallest sample. Repertoire overlap used strict matching of CDR3 nucleotide sequence, V gene and J gene, with Jaccard-based multidimensional scaling clustering. Thymus samples yielded on average approximately 800,000 unique TCRB clonotypes, compared with 80,000 to 85,000 from blood samples.

The receptor was isolated from a girl under three years old with a congenital heart defect. Donor details come from another sample of the same person, matched by shared clones. The rearranged chain carries TRBV10-3 and TRBJ2-7, with 12 central nucleotides matching TRBD1. Sequencing was done on a sample of thymocytes. At the DNA level, the sequence is TGTGCCATCAGTGTGGGGACAGGGGGCCACGAGCAGTACTTC. Translated, it gives CAISVGTGGHEQYF.